This TCR beta chain was recovered during a study of beta chain features in type 1 diabetes. This clone has just a few counts. Investigators reverse transcribed all isolated RNA, so they sequenced expressed TCRB transcripts. Generated by immunoSEQ multiplex PCR, the TCRdb table keeps only in-frame clones and is missing some. The table lists under 150,000 clones, 6.9% of them singletons. CDR1 and CDR2 (germline): LGHNA, YSLEER. V was clipped by 0 bases and J by 3 bases; unmatched bases: 6. This CDR3 comprises 16 residues. V is TRBV4-3 and J is TRBJ2-7; 9 nucleotides agree with TRBD1. The sequenced sample consisted of central memory CD4+ T cells from blood. This TCR came from a woman aged 30 to 39 in good health. The CDR3 loop is CASSQDGKTGGYEQYF. The CDR3 DNA reads TGCGCCAGCAGCCAAGATGGGAAGACAGGGGGCTACGAGCAGTACTTC.